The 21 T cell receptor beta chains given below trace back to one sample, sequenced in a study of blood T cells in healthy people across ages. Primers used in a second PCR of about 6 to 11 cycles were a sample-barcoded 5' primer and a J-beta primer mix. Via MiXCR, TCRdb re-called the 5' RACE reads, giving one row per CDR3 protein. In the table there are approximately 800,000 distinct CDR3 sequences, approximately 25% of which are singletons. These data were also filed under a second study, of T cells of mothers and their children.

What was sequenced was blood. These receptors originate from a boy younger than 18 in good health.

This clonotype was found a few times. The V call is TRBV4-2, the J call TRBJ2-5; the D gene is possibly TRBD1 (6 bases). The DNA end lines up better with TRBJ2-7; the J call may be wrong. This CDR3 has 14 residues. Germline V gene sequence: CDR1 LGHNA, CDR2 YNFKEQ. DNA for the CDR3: TGTGCCAGCAGCCAGGGACACGAAACCTACGAGCAGTACTTC. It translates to CASSQGHETYEQYF.

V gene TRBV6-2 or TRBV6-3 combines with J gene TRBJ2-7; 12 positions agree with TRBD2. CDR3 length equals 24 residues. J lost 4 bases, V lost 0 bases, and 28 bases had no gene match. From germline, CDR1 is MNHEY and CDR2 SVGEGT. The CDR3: CASSYSFPLTSGGAETPLFYEQYF. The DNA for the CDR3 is TGTGCCAGCAGTTACTCTTTCCCCCTGACTAGCGGGGGTGCCGAAACACCCCTATTTTACGAGCAGTACTTC.

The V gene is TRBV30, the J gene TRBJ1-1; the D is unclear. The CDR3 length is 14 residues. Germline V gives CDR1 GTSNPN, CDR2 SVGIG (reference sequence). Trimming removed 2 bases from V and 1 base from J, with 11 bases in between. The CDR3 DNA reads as TGTGCCTGGAGTCGATATCGGGGGAACACTGAAGCTTTCTTT. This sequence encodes CAWSRYRGNTEAFF. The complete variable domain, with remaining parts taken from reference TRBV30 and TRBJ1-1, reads SQTIHQWPATLVQPVGSPLSLECTVEGTSNPNLYWYRQAAGRGLQLLFYSVGIGQISSEVPQNLSASRPQDRQFILSSKKLLLSDSGFYLCAWSRYRGNTEAFFGQGTRLTVV.

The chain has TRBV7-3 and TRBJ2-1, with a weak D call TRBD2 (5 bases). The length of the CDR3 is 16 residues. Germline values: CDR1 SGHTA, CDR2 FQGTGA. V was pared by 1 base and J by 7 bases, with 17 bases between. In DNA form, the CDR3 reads TGTGCCAGCAGCTTAATCCCTGAGGGTAGCTTGAATGAGCAGTTCTTC. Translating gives CASSLIPEGSLNEQFF.

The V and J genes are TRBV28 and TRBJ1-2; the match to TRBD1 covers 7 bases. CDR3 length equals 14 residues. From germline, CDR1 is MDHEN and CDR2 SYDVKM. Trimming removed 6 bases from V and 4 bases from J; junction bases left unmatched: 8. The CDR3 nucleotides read TGTGCCAGCAGGGGGAATCAGGGGGGCTATGGCTACACCTTC. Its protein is CASRGNQGGYGYTF.

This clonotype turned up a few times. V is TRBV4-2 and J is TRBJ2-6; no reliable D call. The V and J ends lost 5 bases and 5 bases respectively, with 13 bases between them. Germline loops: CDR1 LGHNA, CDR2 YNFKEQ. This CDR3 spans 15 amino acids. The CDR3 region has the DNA TGTGCCAGCAGCGACACTCAGGTCCGGGCCAACGTCCTGACTTTC. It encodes CASSDTQVRANVLTF.

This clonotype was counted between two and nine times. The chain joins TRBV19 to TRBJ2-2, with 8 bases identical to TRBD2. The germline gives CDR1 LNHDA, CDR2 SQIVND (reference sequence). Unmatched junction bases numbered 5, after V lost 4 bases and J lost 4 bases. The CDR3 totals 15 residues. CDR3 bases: TGTGCCAGTAGTAAATGGACTAGCACCACCGGGGAGCTGTTTTTT. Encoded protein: CASSKWTSTTGELFF. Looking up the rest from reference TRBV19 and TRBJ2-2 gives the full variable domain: DGGITQSPKYLFRKEGQNVTLSCEQNLNHDAMYWYRQDPGQGLRLIYYSQIVNDFQKGDIAEGYSVSREKKESFPLTVTSAQKNPTAFYLCASSKWTSTTGELFFGEGSRLTVL.

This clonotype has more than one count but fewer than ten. CDR3 DNA: TGCAGCGTTGTAGTCTTAACGCAGTTCTTC. It yields the protein CSVVVLTQFF. The chain employs TRBV29-1 and TRBJ2-1; D is unresolved. Per the germline V gene, CDR1 is SQVTM and CDR2 is ANQGSEA. CDR3 length: 10 amino acids. Trimming left V 4 bases short and J 12 bases short, with 10 bases between.

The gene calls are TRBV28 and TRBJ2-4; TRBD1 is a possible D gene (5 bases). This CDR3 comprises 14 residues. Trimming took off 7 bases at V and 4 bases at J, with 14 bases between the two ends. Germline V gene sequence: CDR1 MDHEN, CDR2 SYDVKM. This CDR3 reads CASNRSGAKNIQYF. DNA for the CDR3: TGTGCCAGCAATAGGTCTGGGGCGAAAAACATTCAGTACTTC.

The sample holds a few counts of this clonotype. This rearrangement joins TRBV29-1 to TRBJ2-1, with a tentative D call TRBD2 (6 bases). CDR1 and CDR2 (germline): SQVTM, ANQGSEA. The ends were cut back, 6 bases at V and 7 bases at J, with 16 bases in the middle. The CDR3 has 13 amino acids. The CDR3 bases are TGCAGCGTCGGGGGTAAATCGTGGAATGAGCAGTTCTTC. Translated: CSVGGKSWNEQFF.

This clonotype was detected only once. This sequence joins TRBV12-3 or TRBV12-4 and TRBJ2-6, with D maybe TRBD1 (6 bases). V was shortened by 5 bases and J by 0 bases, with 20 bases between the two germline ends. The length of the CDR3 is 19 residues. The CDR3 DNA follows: TGTGCCAGCAGTCCATTGTACAGGGTTTCTGACTCTGGGGCCAACGTCCTGACTTTC. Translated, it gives CASSPLYRVSDSGANVLTF.

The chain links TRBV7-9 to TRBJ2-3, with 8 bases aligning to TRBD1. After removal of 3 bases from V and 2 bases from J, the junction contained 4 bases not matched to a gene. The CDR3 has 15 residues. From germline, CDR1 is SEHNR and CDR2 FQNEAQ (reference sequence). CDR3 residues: CASSLHRGATDTQYF. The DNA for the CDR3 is TGTGCCAGCAGCTTGCACAGGGGGGCCACAGATACGCAGTATTTT. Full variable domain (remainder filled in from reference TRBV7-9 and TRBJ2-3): DTGVSQNPRHKITKRGQNVTFRCDPISEHNRLYWYRQTLGQGPEFLTYFQNEAQLEKSRLLSDRFSAERPKGSFSTLEIQRTEQGDSAMYLCASSLHRGATDTQYFGPGTRLTVL.

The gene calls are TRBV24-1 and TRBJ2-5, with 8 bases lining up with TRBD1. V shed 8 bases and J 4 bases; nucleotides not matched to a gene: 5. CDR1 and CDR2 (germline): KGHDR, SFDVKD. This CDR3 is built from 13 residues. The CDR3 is CATKDRVGETQYF. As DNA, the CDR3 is TGTGCCACCAAGGACAGGGTAGGAGAGACCCAGTACTTC.

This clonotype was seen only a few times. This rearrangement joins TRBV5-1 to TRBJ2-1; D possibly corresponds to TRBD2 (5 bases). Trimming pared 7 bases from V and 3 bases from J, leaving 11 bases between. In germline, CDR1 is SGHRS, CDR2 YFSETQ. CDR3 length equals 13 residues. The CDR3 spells CASREPSYNEQFF. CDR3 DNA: TGCGCCAGCCGGGAACCGAGCTACAATGAGCAGTTCTTC. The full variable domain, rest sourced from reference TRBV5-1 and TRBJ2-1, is KAGVTQTPRYLIKTRGQQVTLSCSPISGHRSVSWYQQTPGQGLQFLFEYFSETQRNKGNFPGRFSGRQFSNSRSEMNVSTLELGDSALYLCASREPSYNEQFFGPGTRLTVL.

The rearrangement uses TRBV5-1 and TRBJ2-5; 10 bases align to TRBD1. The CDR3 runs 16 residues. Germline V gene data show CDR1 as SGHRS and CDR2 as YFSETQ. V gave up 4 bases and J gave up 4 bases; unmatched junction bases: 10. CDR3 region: CASSHPSTGGRETQYF. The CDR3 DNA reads TGCGCCAGCAGCCACCCGTCGACAGGGGGCAGAGAGACCCAGTACTTC.

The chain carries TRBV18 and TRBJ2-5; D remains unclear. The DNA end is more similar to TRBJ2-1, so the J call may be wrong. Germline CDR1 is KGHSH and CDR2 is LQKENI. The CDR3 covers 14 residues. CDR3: CASSPLYYSDEQFF. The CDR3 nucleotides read TGTGCCAGCTCACCACTCTACTATTCCGATGAGCAGTTCTTC.

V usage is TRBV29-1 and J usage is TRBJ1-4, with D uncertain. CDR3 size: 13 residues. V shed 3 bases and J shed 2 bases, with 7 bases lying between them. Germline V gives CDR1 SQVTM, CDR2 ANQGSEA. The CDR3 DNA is TGCAGCGTTGAGAGTTCGACTAATGAAAAACTGTTTTTT. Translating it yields CSVESSTNEKLFF. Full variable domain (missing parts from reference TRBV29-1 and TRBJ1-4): SAVISQKPSRDICQRGTSLTIQCQVDSQVTMMFWYRQQPGQSLTLIATANQGSEATYESGFVIDKFPISRPNLTFSTLTVSNMSPEDSSIYLCSVESSTNEKLFFGSGTQLSVL.

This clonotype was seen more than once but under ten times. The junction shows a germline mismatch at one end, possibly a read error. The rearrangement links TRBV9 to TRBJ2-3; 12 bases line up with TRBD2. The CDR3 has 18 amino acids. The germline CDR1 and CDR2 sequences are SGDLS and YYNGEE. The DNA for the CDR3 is TGTACCAGCAGCGTAGTGCCTAGCGGGGGGGCAGGCACAGATACGCAGTATTTT. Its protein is CTSSVVPSGGAGTDTQYF.

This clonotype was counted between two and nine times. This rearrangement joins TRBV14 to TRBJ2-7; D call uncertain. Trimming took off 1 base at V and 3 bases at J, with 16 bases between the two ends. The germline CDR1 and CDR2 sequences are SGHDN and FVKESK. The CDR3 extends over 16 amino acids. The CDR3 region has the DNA TGTGCCAGCAGCCAAGTGATCGGGTTAGAGGTCTACGAGCAGTACTTC. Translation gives CASSQVIGLEVYEQYF.

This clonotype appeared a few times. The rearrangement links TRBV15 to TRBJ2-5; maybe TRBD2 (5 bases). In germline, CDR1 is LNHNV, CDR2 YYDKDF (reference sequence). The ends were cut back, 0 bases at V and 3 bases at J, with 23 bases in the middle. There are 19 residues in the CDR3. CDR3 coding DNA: TGTGCCACCAGCAGAGATCACCGACACTCTCGGGGATTAGAAGAGACCCAGTACTTC. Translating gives CATSRDHRHSRGLEETQYF.

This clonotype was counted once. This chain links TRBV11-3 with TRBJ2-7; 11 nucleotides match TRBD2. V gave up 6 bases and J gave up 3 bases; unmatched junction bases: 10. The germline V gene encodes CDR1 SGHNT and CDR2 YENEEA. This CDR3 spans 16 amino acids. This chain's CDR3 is CASSLPMTSGDYEQYF. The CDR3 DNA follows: TGTGCCAGCAGTTTGCCCATGACTAGCGGGGACTACGAGCAGTACTTC.